A single sample is the source of the 26 T cell receptor beta chains below, sequenced in a study of glioma-infiltrating T cells. Amplification of TCR alpha and beta CDR3 regions from RNA used iRepertoire nested multiplex PCR. One entry per CDR3 protein results from TCRdb running MiXCR on the multiplex PCR reads. This sample carries roughly 130,000 distinct CDR3 sequences, 24% of them seen once, and the ten largest clones take around a quarter. The sample consisted of glioma tissue, nonneoplastic brain tissue, or PBMCs (not recorded which). The receptors here all came from a human donor with low-grade glioma or glioblastoma, undergoing nonglioma brain surgery, or in good health (not recorded which).

V usage is TRBV4-1 and J usage is TRBJ2-4; D remains ambiguous. This CDR3 spans 15 amino acids. Germline V CDR1 and CDR2: MGHRA, YSYEKL. Deletions cut 4 bases from V and 9 bases from J, with 19 bases between. The CDR3 protein is CASSPQDLARSIQYF. Here the CDR3 DNA reads TGCGCCAGCAGCCCCCAGGACCTGGCTAGAAGCATTCAGTACTTC.

Worth noting for this clonotype: A much larger clonotype is one base distant, so this may be a read error. The V call is TRBV27, the J call TRBJ1-6, with no clear D. This CDR3 spans 12 amino acids. V was cut by 3 bases and J by 11 bases, with 8 bases left in between. CDR1 is MNHEY, CDR2 SMNVEV, per germline (reference sequence). CDR3 sequence: CASSFGNPPLHF. The CDR3 region has the DNA TGTGCCAGCAGTTTCGGGAATCCACCCCTCCACTTT.

This clonotype was detected only a few times. The genes are TRBV28 and TRBJ1-2; weak D call: TRBD1 (5 bases). The CDR3 loop spans 12 amino acids. Trimming pared 6 bases from V and 8 bases from J, leaving 13 bases between. CDR1 MDHEN and CDR2 SYDVKM come from the germline V gene. CDR3 protein: CASRGTADGYTF. CDR3 in DNA: TGTGCCAGCAGGGGGACGGCGGACGGCTACACCTTC.

In the case of this clonotype: No conserved phenylalanine or tryptophan is present at the end of the CDR3, so a read error is the likely explanation. CDR3 sequence (DNA): TGCAGTGCCAGCCTCCAGGGCACTGAAGCTTTCCTT. Amino acid sequence: CSASLQGTEAFL. The chain has TRBV20-1 and TRBJ1-1; a weak D match, TRBD1 (5 bases). CDR1 DFQATT and CDR2 SNEGSKA come from the germline V gene (reference sequence). The CDR3 has 12 amino acids. Trimming took 6 bases from V and 4 from J, leaving 12 bases between them.

On this clonotype: This may come from a read error, since a much larger clone is one base off. The V gene is TRBV15, the J gene TRBJ2-1, with D hard to call. The CDR3 sequence is 16 residues long. CDR1 is LNHNV, CDR2 YYDKDF, per germline (reference sequence). The CDR3 DNA reads TGTGCCACCAGCAGAGATCTAAGGAGTGGGTACAATCAGCAGTTCTTC. Translating it yields CATSRDLRSGYNQQFF.

The chain couples TRBV5-4 to TRBJ1-6; D call uncertain. Germline assignment: CDR1 SGHNT and CDR2 YYREEE (reference sequence). Deletions cut 1 base from V and 5 bases from J, with 10 bases between. This CDR3 is built from 15 residues. CDR3 nucleotide sequence: TGTGCCAGCAGCTTGCAAGGACGGAATAATTCACCCCTCCACTTT. It is translated as CASSLQGRNNSPLHF.

This clonotype came up many times. The genes are TRBV20-1 and TRBJ2-2; TRBD1 matches at 8 bases. This CDR3 contains 13 residues. V lost 6 bases to trimming and J lost 4 bases; unmatched junction nucleotides: 4. Germline assignment: CDR1 DFQATT and CDR2 SNEGSKA (reference sequence). The CDR3 nucleotides are TGCAGTGCCCAGGGGGCGGGCACCGGGGAGCTGTTTTTT. It translates to CSAQGAGTGELFF.

This chain joins TRBV18 and TRBJ1-3; D remains ambiguous. CDR1 and CDR2 from the germline V gene are KGHSH and LQKENI. Trimming pared 3 bases from V and 0 bases from J, leaving 12 bases between. This CDR3 spans 16 amino acids. The CDR3 DNA sequence: TGTGCCAGCTCACCTCGAGACTCGAGCTCTGGAAACACCATATATTTT. It encodes CASSPRDSSSGNTIYF. The complete variable domain, with remaining parts taken from reference TRBV18 and TRBJ1-3, reads NAGVMQNPRHLVRRRGQEARLRCSPMKGHSHVYWYRQLPEEGLKFMVYLQKENIIDESGMPKERFSAEFPKEGPSILRIQQVVRGDSAAYFCASSPRDSSSGNTIYFGEGSWLTVV.

In its sample, this clonotype was seen many times. The chain has TRBV7-2 and TRBJ1-1, with no clear D. V was clipped by 5 bases and J by 0 bases, with 13 bases between them. Germline V gives CDR1 SGHTA, CDR2 FQGNSA. This CDR3 is 15 amino acids long. CDR3 nucleotides: TGTGCCAGCAGCGCAAGCGGACGGATGAACACTGAAGCTTTCTTT. Amino acids: CASSASGRMNTEAFF.

This clonotype was seen many times. The V and J genes are TRBV2 and TRBJ1-6, with 12 bases identical to TRBD1. CDR3 length equals 15 residues. Germline-derived CDR1 and CDR2 are SNHLY and FYNNEI. Trimming took 6 bases from V and 10 from J; bases not matched to a gene: 7. CDR3 sequence reads: CASSARDRGQSPLHF. The CDR3 DNA follows: TGTGCCAGCAGCGCTCGGGACAGGGGGCAATCACCCCTCCACTTT.

The chain carries TRBV6-1 and TRBJ2-1, with 11 bases aligning to TRBD2. The CDR3 consists of 16 residues. With 5 bases clipped from V and 3 bases from J, the junction kept 6 bases outside the gene matches. CDR1 is MNHNS and CDR2 is SASEGT in the germline V gene. CDR3 protein: CASSSRTSGLYNEQFF. DNA for the CDR3: TGTGCCAGCAGTTCCCGGACTAGCGGGCTCTACAATGAGCAGTTCTTC.

The sample holds a few counts of this clonotype. The chain has TRBV28 and TRBJ2-1, with 9 nucleotides matching TRBD2. Germline trimming cut 6 bases from V and 8 bases from J; bases unmatched to any gene: 11. Germline CDR1 MDHEN, CDR2 SYDVKM. This CDR3 contains 15 residues. CDR3 nucleotides: TGTGCCAGCAGCCCCCTGACTAGCGGTGCGGATGAGCAGTTCTTC. Residues: CASSPLTSGADEQFF.

This clonotype was detected only a few times. The V gene is TRBV2, the J gene TRBJ2-1, with D unclear. Trimming took off 0 bases at V and 10 bases at J, with 10 bases between the two ends. From germline, CDR1 is SNHLY and CDR2 FYNNEI. The CDR3 consists of 13 residues. CDR3 residues: CASSEAGSEEQFF. Here the CDR3 DNA reads TGTGCCAGCAGTGAAGCAGGGTCGGAAGAGCAGTTCTTC.

V usage is TRBV7-7 and J usage is TRBJ2-3, with D hard to call. CDR1 is SSHAT and CDR2 is FNYEAQ in the germline V gene (reference sequence). V gave up 8 bases and J gave up 2 bases, with 11 bases separating them. The CDR3 has 13 residues. CDR3 in amino acids: CASALLITDTQYF. The CDR3 bases are TGTGCCAGCGCCCTACTGATCACAGATACGCAGTATTTT. Full variable domain (remainder filled in from reference TRBV7-7 and TRBJ2-3): GAGVSQSPRYKVTKRGQDVTLRCDPISSHATLYWYQQALGQGPEFLTYFNYEAQPDKSGLPSDRFSAERPEGSISTLTIQRTEQRDSAMYRCASALLITDTQYFGPGTRLTVL.

As for this clonotype: Being one base from a much bigger clone, this may be a read error. This chain links TRBV6-5 with TRBJ1-1; the D is unclear. V gave up 0 bases and J gave up 10 bases, with 9 bases separating them. This CDR3 spans 12 amino acids. CDR1 and CDR2 from the germline V gene are MNHEY and SVGAGI. The CDR3 nucleotides are TGTGCCAGCAGTTACTCGCTGGATGGAGCTTTCTTT. It codes for CASSYSLDGAFF.

This clonotype was seen ten or more times. This chain links TRBV25-1 with TRBJ1-1; D gene unclear. Germline CDR1 is MGHDK and CDR2 is SYGVNS. Trimming took 1 base from V and 11 from J, leaving 11 bases between them. The CDR3 is made up of 12 amino acids. The CDR3 sequence: CASSELYAGAFF. The CDR3 DNA reads TGTGCCAGCAGTGAATTGTATGCCGGGGCTTTCTTT.

Note on this clonotype: An end of the junction differs from the germline gene, which may be a read error. The chain recombines TRBV14 with TRBJ1-2; D remains unclear. This CDR3 is built from 15 residues. Germline loops: CDR1 SGHDN, CDR2 FVKESK. The CDR3 loop reads CASSPKIADNYGHTF. In DNA form, the CDR3 reads TGTGCCAGCAGCCCAAAAATAGCAGACAACTATGGCCACACCTTC.

This clonotype has more than one count but fewer than ten. The CDR3 sequence: CASSRIWGANVLTF. CDR3 DNA: TGTGCCAGCAGTCGGATTTGGGGGGCCAACGTCCTGACTTTC. J is TRBJ2-6 and V is TRBV6-2 or TRBV6-3; D call uncertain. The CDR3 is 14 amino acids. V was shortened by 5 bases and J by 4 bases, with 9 bases between the two germline ends. Germline V CDR1 and CDR2: MNHEY, SVGEGT.

There are a few counts of this clonotype. This chain uses TRBV19 with TRBJ1-2; D unclear. CDR1 and CDR2 (germline): LNHDA, SQIVND (reference sequence). The CDR3 has 14 amino acids. V dropped 1 base and J dropped 3 bases, with 9 bases sitting between them. As DNA, the CDR3 is TGTGCCAGTAGTATAGGGCGCAGCTACTATGGCTACACCTTC. Its translation is CASSIGRSYYGYTF.

V gene TRBV7-9 combines with J gene TRBJ1-1; a possible D gene is TRBD1 (5 bases). The CDR3 is 15 residues long. Trimming stripped 4 bases from V and 4 bases from J, with 16 bases between. CDR1 is SEHNR, CDR2 FQNEAQ, per germline (reference sequence). The CDR3 coding sequence is TGTGCCAGCAGCTCAGGGCGGGGCACGGGCACTGAAGCTTTCTTT. Protein product: CASSSGRGTGTEAFF.

The genes are TRBV6-1 and TRBJ2-1, with 8 bases identical to TRBD2. Germline assignment: CDR1 MNHNS and CDR2 SASEGT. This CDR3 is 15 amino acids long. The V gene end was trimmed by 3 bases and the J gene end by 5 bases; junction bases not matched to a gene: 6. As DNA, the CDR3 is TGTGCCAGCAGTGAGACTAGCGTACGTGACAATGAGCAGTTCTTC. Translated: CASSETSVRDNEQFF.

The chain joins TRBV11-2 to TRBJ1-1; D is perhaps TRBD1 (5 bases). The germline V gene encodes CDR1 SGHAT and CDR2 FQNNGV. Trimming removed 3 bases at V and 6 bases at J, with 14 bases between. This CDR3 spans 14 amino acids. Here the CDR3 reads CASSFGQGVAEAFF. CDR3 DNA sequence: TGTGCCAGCAGCTTCGGACAAGGAGTGGCTGAAGCTTTCTTT.

This clonotype was recorded many times. The rearrangement uses TRBV20-1 and TRBJ2-2; tentative D call: TRBD1 (7 bases). Trimming stripped 0 bases from V and 1 base from J, with 15 bases between. The CDR3 is made up of 17 amino acids. The germline CDR1 and CDR2 sequences are DFQATT and SNEGSKA (reference sequence). CDR3: CSAREYGGGMNTGELFF. CDR3 DNA: TGCAGTGCTAGAGAGTATGGAGGGGGCATGAACACCGGGGAGCTGTTTTTT.

Concerning this clonotype: An end of the junction does not agree with germline; a read error may underlie this. The rearrangement joins TRBV7-2 to TRBJ1-6; D gene uncertain. The germline V gene encodes CDR1 SGHTA and CDR2 FQGNSA. This CDR3 spans 14 amino acids. The CDR3 loop is CASSLNQDNSPLHF. DNA of the CDR3: TGTGCCAGTAGCTTAAACCAAGATAATTCACCCCTCCACTTT. The whole variable domain, remainder taken from reference TRBV7-2 and TRBJ1-6, is GAGVSQSPSNKVTEKGKDVELRCDPISGHTALYWYRQSLGQGLEFLIYFQGNSAPDKSGLPSDRFSAERTGGSVSTLTIQRTQQEDSAVYLCASSLNQDNSPLHFGNGTRLTVT.

This clonotype was seen more than once but under ten times. V and J are TRBV5-1 and TRBJ1-2; D is perhaps TRBD1 (5 bases). Trimming took off 3 bases at V and 4 bases at J, with 13 bases between the two ends. The germline gives CDR1 SGHRS, CDR2 YFSETQ. The length of the CDR3 is 14 residues. CDR3 DNA: TGCGCCAGCAGCTCGCCCGCGGGGACCTATGGCTACACCTTC. Its translation is CASSSPAGTYGYTF.

This clonotype appeared many times. The rearrangement links TRBV20-1 to TRBJ1-1, with a weak D call TRBD1 (6 bases). CDR3 length equals 12 residues. CDR1 and CDR2 (germline): DFQATT, SNEGSKA (reference sequence). Trimming took 0 bases from V and 10 from J, leaving 12 bases between them. The CDR3 region has the DNA TGCAGTGCTAGAGATGGGGGGCGCGGAGCTTTCTTT. Encoded protein: CSARDGGRGAFF.